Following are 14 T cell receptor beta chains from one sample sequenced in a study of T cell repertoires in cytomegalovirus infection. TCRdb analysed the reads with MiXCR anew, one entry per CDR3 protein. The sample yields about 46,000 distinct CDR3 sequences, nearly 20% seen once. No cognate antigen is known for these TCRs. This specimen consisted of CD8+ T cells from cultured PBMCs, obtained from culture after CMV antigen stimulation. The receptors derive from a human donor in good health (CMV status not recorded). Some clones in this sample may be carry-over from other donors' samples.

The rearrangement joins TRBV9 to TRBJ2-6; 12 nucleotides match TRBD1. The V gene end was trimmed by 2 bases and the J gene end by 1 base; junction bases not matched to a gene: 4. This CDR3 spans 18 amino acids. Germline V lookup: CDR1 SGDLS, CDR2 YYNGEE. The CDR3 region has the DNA TGTGCCAGCAGCGTTCCGGGACAGGGGGCGTCTGGGGCCAACGTCCTGACTTTC. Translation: CASSVPGQGASGANVLTF.

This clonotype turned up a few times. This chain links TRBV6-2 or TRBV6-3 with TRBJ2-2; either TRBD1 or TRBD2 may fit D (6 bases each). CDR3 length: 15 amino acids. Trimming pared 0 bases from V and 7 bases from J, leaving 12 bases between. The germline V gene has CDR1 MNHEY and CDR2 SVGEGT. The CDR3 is CASSYSRGQNGELFF. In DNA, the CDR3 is TGTGCCAGCAGTTACTCCCGGGGGCAAAACGGGGAGCTGTTTTTT.

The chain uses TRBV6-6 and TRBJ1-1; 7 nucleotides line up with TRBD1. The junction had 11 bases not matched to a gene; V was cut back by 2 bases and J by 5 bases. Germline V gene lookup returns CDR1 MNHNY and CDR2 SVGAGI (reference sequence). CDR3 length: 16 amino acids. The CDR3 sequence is CASSYVPGGRGTEAFF. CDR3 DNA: TGTGCCAGCAGTTACGTCCCTGGGGGCAGGGGGACTGAAGCTTTCTTT.

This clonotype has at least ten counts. The CDR3 spells CASSLKREGNEQFF. CDR3 sequence (DNA): TGTGCCAGCAGCTTAAAGCGGGAGGGCAATGAGCAGTTCTTC. V usage is TRBV11-2 and J usage is TRBJ2-1; 10 positions match TRBD2. The CDR3 has 14 residues. Losses at the gene ends were 2 bases for V and 6 bases for J; bases not matched to a gene: 1. The germline V gene has CDR1 SGHAT and CDR2 FQNNGV.

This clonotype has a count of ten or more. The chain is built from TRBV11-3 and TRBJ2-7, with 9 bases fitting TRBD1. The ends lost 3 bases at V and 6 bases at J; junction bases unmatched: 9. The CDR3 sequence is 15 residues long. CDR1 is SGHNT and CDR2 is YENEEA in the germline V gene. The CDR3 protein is CASSFGGQGSGEQYF. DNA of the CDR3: TGTGCCAGCAGCTTCGGGGGACAGGGTTCTGGCGAGCAGTACTTC. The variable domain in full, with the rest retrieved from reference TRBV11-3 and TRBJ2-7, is EAGVVQSPRYKIIEKKQPVAFWCNPISGHNTLYWYLQNLGQGPELLIRYENEEAVDDSQLPKDRFSAERLKGVDSTLKIQPAELGDSAVYLCASSFGGQGSGEQYFGPGTRLTVT.

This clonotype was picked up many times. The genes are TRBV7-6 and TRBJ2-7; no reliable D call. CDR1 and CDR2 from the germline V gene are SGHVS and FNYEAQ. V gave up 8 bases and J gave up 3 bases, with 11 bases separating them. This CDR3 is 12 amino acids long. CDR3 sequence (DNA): TGTGCCAGCGGGGATGAGGACTACGAGCAGTACTTC. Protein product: CASGDEDYEQYF.

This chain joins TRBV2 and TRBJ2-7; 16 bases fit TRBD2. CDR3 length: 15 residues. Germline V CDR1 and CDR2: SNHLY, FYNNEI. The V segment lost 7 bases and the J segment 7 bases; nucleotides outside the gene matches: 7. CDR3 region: CASIGTSGRAGEQYF. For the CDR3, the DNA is TGTGCCAGCATTGGGACTAGCGGGAGGGCCGGGGAGCAGTACTTC.

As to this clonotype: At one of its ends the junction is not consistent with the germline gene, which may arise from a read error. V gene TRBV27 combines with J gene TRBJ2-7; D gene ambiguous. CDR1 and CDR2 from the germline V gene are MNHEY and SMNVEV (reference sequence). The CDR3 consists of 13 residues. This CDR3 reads CASSVSRRNEQYF. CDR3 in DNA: TGTGCCAGCAGTGTATCTCGACGGAACGAGCAGTACTTC.

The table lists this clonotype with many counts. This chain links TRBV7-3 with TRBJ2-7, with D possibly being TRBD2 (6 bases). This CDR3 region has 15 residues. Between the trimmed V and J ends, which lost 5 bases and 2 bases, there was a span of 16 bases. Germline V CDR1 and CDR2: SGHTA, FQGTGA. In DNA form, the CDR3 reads TGTGCCAGCAGCGTTATGGGAGGCACGACCTACGAGCAGTACTTC. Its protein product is CASSVMGGTTYEQYF.

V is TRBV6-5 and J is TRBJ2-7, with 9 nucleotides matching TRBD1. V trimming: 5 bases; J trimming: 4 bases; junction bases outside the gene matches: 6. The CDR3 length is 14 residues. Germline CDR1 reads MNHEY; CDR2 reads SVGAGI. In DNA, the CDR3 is TGTGCCAGCAGTGGGACAGGGCGGTTTTACGAGCAGTACTTC. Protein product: CASSGTGRFYEQYF.

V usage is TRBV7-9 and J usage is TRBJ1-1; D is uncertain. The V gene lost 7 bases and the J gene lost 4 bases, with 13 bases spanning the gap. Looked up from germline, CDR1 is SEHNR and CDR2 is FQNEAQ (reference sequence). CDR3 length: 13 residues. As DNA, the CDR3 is TGTGCCAGCACCTTCTCGGCGGGCACTGAAGCTTTCTTT. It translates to CASTFSAGTEAFF. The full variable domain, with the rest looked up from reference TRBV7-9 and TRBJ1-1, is DTGVSQNPRHKITKRGQNVTFRCDPISEHNRLYWYRQTLGQGPEFLTYFQNEAQLEKSRLLSDRFSAERPKGSFSTLEIQRTEQGDSAMYLCASTFSAGTEAFFGQGTRLTVV.

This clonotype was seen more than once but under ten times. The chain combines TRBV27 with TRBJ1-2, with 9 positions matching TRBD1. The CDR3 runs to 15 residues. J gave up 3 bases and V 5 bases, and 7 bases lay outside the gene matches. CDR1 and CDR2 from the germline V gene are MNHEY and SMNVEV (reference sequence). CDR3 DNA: TGTGCCAGCAGTCCCGGGACAGGGTATTACTATGGCTACACCTTC. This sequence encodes CASSPGTGYYYGYTF.

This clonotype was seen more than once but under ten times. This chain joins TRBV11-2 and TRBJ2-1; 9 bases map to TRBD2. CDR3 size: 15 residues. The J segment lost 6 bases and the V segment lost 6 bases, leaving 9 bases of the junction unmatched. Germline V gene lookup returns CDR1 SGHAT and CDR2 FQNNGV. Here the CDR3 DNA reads TGTGCCAGCAGACCCCCCCCAGCGGGAGGCAATGAGCAGTTCTTC. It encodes CASRPPPAGGNEQFF.

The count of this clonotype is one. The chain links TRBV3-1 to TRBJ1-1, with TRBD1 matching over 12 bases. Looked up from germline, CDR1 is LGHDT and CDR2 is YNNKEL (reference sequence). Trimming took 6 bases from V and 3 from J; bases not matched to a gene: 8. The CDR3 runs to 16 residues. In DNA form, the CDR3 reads TGTGCCAGCAGGGGACAGGGGGCGCTTCCGGACACTGAAGCTTTCTTT. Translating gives CASRGQGALPDTEAFF.